The 12 T cell receptor beta chains below come from one sample, sequenced in a study of regulatory T cells in long-lasting Graves disease. Time point: newly diagnosed GD, antithyroid drugs for less than 3 months. PBMC RNA served as the TCR library source. Construction of TCR beta libraries relied on iRepertoire HTBI primers and on Arm-PCR targeting CDR3 regions. TCRdb independently ran MiXCR on the multiplex PCR reads; one entry per CDR3 protein. The sample includes a few hundred thousand distinct CDR3 sequences, 12% seen only once; the top ten take 18%. In addition, the sample was reused for a study of T cells in Graves' hyperthyroidism and ophthalmopathy.

Sequencing was performed on peripheral blood mononuclear cells (PBMCs), taken at new diagnosis, from a patient treated with antithyroid drugs. The source is a woman between 18 and 30 years old with Graves disease.

This clonotype was seen ten or more times. The genes are TRBV7-8 and TRBJ2-7; 11 bases map to TRBD1. Germline V CDR1 and CDR2: SGHVS, FQNEAQ. The junction had 2 bases not matched to a gene; V was cut back by 2 bases and J by 2 bases. This CDR3 is built from 15 residues. The CDR3 nucleotides read TGTGCCAGCAGCTTAAGGGGACAGGGGGCCTACGAGCAGTACTTC. Amino acid sequence: CASSLRGQGAYEQYF.

This clonotype has just a few counts. The chain combines TRBV5-1 with TRBJ2-2, with D unclear. The germline V gene has CDR1 SGHRS and CDR2 YFSETQ. Trimming pared 4 bases from V and 3 bases from J, leaving 16 bases between. The CDR3 length is 16 residues. In nucleotides, the CDR3 is TGCGCCAGCAGCCCTACCCTAAGGATAGACACCGGGGAGCTGTTTTTT. This gives the protein CASSPTLRIDTGELFF.

There are many counts of this clonotype. The J gene is TRBJ2-1, the V gene TRBV12-3 or TRBV12-4; D gene unclear. The CDR3 length is 13 residues. V shed 7 bases and J shed 3 bases, with 10 bases lying between them. The chain's CDR3 is CASTQRIYNEQFF. The CDR3 nucleotides read TGTGCCAGCACCCAACGGATCTACAATGAGCAGTTCTTC.

At least ten counts were recorded for this clonotype. This chain connects TRBV3-1 to TRBJ1-6; 9 bases are a match to TRBD1. The CDR3 is made up of 16 amino acids. Looked up from germline, CDR1 is LGHDT and CDR2 is YNNKEL (reference sequence). Trimming took 1 base from V and 8 from J; bases not matched to a gene: 6. This chain's CDR3 is CASSQVTGTGYSPLHF. DNA of the CDR3: TGTGCCAGCAGCCAAGTTACCGGGACAGGGTATTCACCCCTCCACTTT.

The table lists this clonotype with many counts. The chain has TRBV5-6 and TRBJ2-5; the D is unclear. This CDR3 is built from 14 residues. Germline V CDR1 and CDR2: SGHDT, YYEEEE. V was cut by 6 bases and J by 5 bases, with 17 bases left in between. Here the CDR3 DNA reads TGTGCCAGCACCCTCCTAGAAGTGGGGGAGACCCAGTACTTC. Its translation: CASTLLEVGETQYF.

This clonotype was seen at least ten times. The rearrangement uses TRBV7-2 and TRBJ2-3, with 9 nucleotides matching TRBD1. The CDR3 extends over 14 amino acids. V was clipped by 5 bases and J by 8 bases; unmatched bases: 8. Germline CDR1 and CDR2: SGHTA and FQGNSA. The CDR3 bases are TGTGCCAGCAGCCCCACAGGGGGCTACAGTACGCAGTATTTT. It specifies CASSPTGGYSTQYF.

Notes on this clonotype: A much larger clone lies one base from this, so it may be a read error. This chain joins TRBV28 and TRBJ2-5, with unresolved D. The germline gives CDR1 MDHEN, CDR2 SYDVKM. The V and J ends lost 2 bases and 3 bases respectively, with 7 bases between them. There are 13 residues in the CDR3. CDR3 DNA sequence: TGTGCCAGCAGTTTAGGAGTGAAAGAGACCCAGTACTTC. This translates into CASSLGVKETQYF.

This clonotype was observed at least ten times. The V call is TRBV18, the J call TRBJ1-1; 12 bases are shared with TRBD1. This CDR3 comprises 17 residues. The V gene end was trimmed by 5 bases and the J gene end by 1 base; junction bases not matched to a gene: 8. Germline loops: CDR1 KGHSH, CDR2 LQKENI. The CDR3 protein is CASSRVGTGGWNTEAFF. The CDR3 DNA sequence: TGTGCCAGCTCAAGGGTCGGGACAGGGGGCTGGAACACTGAAGCTTTCTTT.

This clonotype was recorded many times. The chain links TRBV10-3 to TRBJ2-1; D perhaps matches TRBD2 (6 bases). The CDR3 sequence is 16 residues long. Looked up from germline, CDR1 is ENHRY and CDR2 is SYGVKD. The V and J ends lost 6 bases and 1 base respectively, with 16 bases between them. CDR3: CAIRGALAPSYNEQFF. CDR3 sequence (DNA): TGTGCCATCAGGGGAGCCCTAGCGCCTTCCTACAATGAGCAGTTCTTC.

In regard to this clonotype: It may be a read error: a sequence one base away is much more abundant. This chain uses TRBV13 with TRBJ1-1; weak D call: TRBD1 (5 bases). CDR1 and CDR2 (germline): PRHDT, FYEKMQ (reference sequence). The CDR3 contains 14 residues. CDR3 loop: CASSSGLLNPEAFF. The DNA for the CDR3 is TGTGCCAGCAGCTCGGGACTGCTGAACCCTGAAGCTTTCTTT.

This clonotype came up many times. V is TRBV4-1 and J is TRBJ1-1; the D is unclear. V was cut by 1 base and J by 0 bases, with 9 bases left in between. The CDR3 contains 15 residues. Germline assignment: CDR1 MGHRA and CDR2 YSYEKL. Here the CDR3 reads CASSQVGLMNTEAFF. The CDR3 DNA reads as TGCGCCAGCAGCCAAGTTGGCCTTATGAACACTGAAGCTTTCTTT.

This clonotype was observed many times. V and J are TRBV6-2 or TRBV6-3 and TRBJ2-7; TRBD1 matches at 7 bases. There are 14 residues in the CDR3. Germline V CDR1 and CDR2: MNHEY, SVGEGT. Trimming at V came to 2 bases and at J to 3 bases, leaving 4 bases not matched to a gene. This chain's CDR3 is CASSYGQAYYEQYV. CDR3 nucleotide sequence: TGTGCCAGCAGTTACGGACAGGCGTACTACGAGCAGTACGTC.